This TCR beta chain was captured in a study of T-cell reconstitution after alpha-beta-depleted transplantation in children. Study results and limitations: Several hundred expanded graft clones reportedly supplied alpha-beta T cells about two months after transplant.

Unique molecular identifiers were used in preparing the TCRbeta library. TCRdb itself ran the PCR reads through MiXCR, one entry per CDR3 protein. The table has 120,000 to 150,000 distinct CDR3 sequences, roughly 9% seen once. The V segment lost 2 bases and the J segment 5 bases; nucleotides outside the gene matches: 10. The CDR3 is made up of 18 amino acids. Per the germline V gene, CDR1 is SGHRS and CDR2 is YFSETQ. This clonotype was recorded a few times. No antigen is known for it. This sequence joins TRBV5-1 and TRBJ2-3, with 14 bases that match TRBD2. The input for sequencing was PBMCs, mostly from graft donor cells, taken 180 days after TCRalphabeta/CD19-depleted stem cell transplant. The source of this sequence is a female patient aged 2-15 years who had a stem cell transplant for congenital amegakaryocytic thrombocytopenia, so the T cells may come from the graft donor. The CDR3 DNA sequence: TGCGCCAGCAGCTTACTAGGGGGGACTAGCGGGAGCGGAGATACGCAGTATTTT. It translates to CASSLLGGTSGSGDTQYF.